This record covers a single TCR beta chain. The data were taken from a study of blood T cell repertoires in COVID-19. Turning to the study itself: T cells, B-cell-depleted T cells, or PBMCs provided the cDNA or gDNA that served as material.

Patients at the Seattle site were enrolled during active infection and followed longitudinally. The protocol was immunoSEQ multiplex PCR, while the TCRdb copy is restricted to in-frame clones and leaves out a portion. In the table there are roughly 230,000 clones, around nine tenths of which are singletons. This receptor was obtained from a man aged 30 to 39 with COVID-19, enrolled during active disease. The sample taken for sequencing was peripheral blood.

The CDR3 coding sequence is TGTGCCAGCAGTGATTTACAGGGGGAGGGCGAGCAGTACTTC. It is translated as CASSDLQGEGEQYF. This chain uses TRBV2 with TRBJ2-7; D perhaps matches TRBD1 (8 bases). Trimming removed 3 bases at V and 6 bases at J, with 15 bases between. Germline CDR1 and CDR2: SNHLY and FYNNEI. The CDR3 covers 14 residues. Full variable domain (rest looked up from reference TRBV2 and TRBJ2-7): EPEVTQTPSHQVTQMGQEVILRCVPISNHLYFYWYRQILGQKVEFLVSFYNNEISEKSEIFDDQFSVERPDGSNFTLKIRSTKLEDSAMYFCASSDLQGEGEQYFGPGTRLTVT.